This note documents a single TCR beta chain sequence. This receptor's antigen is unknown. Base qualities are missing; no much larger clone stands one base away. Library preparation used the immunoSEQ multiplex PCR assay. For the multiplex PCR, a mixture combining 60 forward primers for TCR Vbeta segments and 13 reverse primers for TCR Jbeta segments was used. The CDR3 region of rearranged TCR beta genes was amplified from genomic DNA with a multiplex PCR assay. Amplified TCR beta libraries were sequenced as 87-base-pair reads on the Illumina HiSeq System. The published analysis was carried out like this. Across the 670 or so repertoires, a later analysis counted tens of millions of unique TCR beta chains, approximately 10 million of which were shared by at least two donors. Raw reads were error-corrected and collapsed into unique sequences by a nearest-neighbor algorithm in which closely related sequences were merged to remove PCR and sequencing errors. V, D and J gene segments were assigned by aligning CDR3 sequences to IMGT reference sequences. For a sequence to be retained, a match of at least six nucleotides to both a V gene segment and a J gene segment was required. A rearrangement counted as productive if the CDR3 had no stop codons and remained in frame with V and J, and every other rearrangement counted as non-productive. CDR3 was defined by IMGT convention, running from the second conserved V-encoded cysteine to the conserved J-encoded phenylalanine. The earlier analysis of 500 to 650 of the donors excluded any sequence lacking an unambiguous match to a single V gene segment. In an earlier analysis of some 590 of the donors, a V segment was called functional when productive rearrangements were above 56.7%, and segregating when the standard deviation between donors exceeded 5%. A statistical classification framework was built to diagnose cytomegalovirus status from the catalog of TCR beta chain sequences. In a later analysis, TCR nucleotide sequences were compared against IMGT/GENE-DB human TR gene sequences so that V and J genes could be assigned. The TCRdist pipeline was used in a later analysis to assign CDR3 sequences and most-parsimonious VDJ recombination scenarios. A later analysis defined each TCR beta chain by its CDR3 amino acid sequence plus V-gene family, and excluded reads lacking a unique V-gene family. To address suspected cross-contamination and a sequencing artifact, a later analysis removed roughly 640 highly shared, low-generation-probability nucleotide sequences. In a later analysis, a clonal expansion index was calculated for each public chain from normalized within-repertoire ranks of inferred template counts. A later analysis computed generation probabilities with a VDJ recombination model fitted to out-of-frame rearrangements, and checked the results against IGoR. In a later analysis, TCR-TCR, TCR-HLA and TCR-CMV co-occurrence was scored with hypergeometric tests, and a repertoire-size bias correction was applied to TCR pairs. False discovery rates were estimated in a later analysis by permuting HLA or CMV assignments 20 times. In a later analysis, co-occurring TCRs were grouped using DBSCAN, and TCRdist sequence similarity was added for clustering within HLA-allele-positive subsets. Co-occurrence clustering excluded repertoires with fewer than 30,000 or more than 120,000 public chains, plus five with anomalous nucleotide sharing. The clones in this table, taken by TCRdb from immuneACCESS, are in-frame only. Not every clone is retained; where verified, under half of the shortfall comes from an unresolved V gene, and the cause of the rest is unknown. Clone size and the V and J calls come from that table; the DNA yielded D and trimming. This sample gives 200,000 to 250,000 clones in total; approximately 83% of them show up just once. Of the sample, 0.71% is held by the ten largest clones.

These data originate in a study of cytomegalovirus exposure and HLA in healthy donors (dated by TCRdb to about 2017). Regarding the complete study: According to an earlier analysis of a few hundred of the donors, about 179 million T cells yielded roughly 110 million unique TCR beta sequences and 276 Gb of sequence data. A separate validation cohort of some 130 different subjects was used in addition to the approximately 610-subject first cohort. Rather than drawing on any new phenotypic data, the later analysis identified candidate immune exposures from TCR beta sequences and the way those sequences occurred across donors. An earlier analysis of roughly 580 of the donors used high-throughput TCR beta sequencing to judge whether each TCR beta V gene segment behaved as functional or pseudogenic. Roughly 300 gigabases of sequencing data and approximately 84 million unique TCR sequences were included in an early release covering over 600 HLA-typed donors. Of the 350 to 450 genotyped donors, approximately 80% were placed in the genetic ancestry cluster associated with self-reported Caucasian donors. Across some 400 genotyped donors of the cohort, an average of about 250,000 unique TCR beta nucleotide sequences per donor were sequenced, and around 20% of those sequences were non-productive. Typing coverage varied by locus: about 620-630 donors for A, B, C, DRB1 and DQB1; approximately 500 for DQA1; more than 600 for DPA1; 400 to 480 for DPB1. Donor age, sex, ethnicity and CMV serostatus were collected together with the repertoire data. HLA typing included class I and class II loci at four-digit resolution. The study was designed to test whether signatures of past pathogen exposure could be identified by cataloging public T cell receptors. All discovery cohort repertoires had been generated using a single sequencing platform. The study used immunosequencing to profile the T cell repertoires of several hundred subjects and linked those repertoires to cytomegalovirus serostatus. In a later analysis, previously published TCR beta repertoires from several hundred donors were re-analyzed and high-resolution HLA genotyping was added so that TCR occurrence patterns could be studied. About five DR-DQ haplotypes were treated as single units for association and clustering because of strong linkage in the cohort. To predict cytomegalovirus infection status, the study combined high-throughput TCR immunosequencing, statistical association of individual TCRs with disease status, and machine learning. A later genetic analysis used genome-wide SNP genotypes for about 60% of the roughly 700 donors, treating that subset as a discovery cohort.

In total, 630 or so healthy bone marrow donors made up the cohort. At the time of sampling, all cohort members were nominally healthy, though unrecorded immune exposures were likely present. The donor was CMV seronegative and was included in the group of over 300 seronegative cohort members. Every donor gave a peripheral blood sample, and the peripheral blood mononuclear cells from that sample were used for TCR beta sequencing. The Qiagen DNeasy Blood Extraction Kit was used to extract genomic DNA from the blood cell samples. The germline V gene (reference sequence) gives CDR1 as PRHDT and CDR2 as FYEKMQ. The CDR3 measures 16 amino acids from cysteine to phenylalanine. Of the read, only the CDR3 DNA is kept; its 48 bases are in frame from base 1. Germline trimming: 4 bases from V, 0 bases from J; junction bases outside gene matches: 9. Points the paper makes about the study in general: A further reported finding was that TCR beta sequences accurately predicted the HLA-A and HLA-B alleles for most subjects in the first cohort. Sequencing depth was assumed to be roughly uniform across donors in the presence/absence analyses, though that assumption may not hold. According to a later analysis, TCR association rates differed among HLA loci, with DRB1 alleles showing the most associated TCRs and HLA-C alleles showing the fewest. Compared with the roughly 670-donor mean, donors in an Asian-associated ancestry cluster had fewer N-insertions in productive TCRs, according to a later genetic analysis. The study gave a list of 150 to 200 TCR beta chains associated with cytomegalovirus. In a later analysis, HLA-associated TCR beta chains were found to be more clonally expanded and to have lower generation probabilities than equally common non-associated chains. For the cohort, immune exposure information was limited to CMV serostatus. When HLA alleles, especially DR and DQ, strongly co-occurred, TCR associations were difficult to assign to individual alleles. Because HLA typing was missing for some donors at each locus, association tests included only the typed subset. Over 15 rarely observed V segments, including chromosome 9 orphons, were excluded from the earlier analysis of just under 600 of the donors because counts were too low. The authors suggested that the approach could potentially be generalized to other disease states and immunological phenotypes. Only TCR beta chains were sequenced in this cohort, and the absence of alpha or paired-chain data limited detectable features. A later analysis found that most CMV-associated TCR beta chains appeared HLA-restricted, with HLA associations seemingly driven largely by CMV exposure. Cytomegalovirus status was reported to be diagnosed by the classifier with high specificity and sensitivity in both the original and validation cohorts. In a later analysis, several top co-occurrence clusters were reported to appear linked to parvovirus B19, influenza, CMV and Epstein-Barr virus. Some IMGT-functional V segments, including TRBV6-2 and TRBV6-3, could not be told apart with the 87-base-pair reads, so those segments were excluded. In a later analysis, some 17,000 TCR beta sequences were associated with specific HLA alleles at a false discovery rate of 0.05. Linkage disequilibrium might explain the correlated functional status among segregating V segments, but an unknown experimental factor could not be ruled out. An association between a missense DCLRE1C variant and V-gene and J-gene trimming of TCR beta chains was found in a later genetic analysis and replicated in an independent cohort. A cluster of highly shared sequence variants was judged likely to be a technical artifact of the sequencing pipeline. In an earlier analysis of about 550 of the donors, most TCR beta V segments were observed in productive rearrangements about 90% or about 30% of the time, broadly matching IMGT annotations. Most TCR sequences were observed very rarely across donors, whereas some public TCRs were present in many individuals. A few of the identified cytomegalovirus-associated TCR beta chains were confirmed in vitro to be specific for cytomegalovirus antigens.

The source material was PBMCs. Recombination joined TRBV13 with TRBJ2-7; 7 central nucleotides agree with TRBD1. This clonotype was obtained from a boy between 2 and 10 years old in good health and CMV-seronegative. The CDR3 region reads CASSSLSGTASYEQYF. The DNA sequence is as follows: TGTGCCAGCAGCTCACTATCCGGGACAGCCTCCTACGAGCAGTACTTC.